Listed below are T cell receptor beta chains from one sample, sequenced in a study of PD-L1 blockade in urothelial cancer. The repertoire was sequenced with immunoSEQ multiplex PCR; TCRdb's copy has only in-frame clones and lacks some. Of 50,000 to 70,000 clones listed, around four fifths were seen once; the top ten hold 1.5% to 2%. The source was PBMCs, collected around atezolizumab (anti-PD-L1) treatment. The receptors shown here come from a man between 65 and 80 years old with urothelial cancer. Each CDR3 is given with its conserved first and last residue. A D gene is named only where the DNA matches it firmly. Not every row has a clone size; where given, it reads once, few, many or a size class.

-,TRBJ1-1,TRBV7-9,-,TGTGCCAGCAGCTTAAATCAGGGGAGAACAAGTGAAGCTTTCTTT,CASSLNQGRTSEAFF
few,TRBJ2-2,TRBV19,-,TGTGCCAGTAGTTCCTTAGCGTCAGAGACCGGGGAGCTGTTTTTT,CASSSLASETGELFF
-,TRBJ2-3,TRBV4-3,TRBD2,TGCGCCAGCAGCCAAGTAGCGGGAGGGCCGGGGGATACGCAGTATTTT,CASSQVAGGPGDTQYF
-,TRBJ1-5,TRBV6-1,-,TGTGCCAGCAGTGAAGGGGGGGTCAGCAATCAGCCCCAGCATTTT,CASSEGGVSNQPQHF
-,TRBJ1-5,TRBV15,TRBD1,TGTGCCACCAGCAGGCAATTGATGGACAGGGATCACCAGCCCCAGCATTTT,CATSRQLMDRDHQPQHF
-,TRBJ1-2,TRBV5-4,-,TGTGCCAGCAGCTTGGCAGGGGCCGACTATGGCTACACCTTC,CASSLAGADYGYTF
-,TRBJ1-2,TRBV7-8,-,TGTGCCAGCAGCCCCCGGGACACCATTAACTATGGCTACACCTTC,CASSPRDTINYGYTF
once,TRBJ2-1,TRBV29-1,-,TGCAGCGTTGAAGACGACACCGGGACACCCTACAATGAGCAGTTCTTC,CSVEDDTGTPYNEQFF
-,TRBJ2-2,TRBV18,TRBD2,TGTGCCAGCTCATCTAGCGGACTCACCGGGGAGCTGTTTTTT,CASSSSGLTGELFF
-,TRBJ1-5,TRBV28,-,TGTGCCAGCAGTTTAGATCCGGAGTCTCCTGAACGCAATCAGCCCCAGCATTTT,CASSLDPESPERNQPQHF
-,TRBJ1-2,TRBV11-3,-,TGTGCCAGCAGCTTAGTTATTAAGAACGGTGCTAACTATGGCTACACCTTC,CASSLVIKNGANYGYTF
-,TRBJ2-1,TRBV7-8,-,TGTGCCAGCAGCTTAGGGGCGGGCGGTAATGAGCAGTTCTTC,CASSLGAGGNEQFF
-,TRBJ1-3,TRBV15,TRBD1,TGTGCCACCAGCAGACCCACAGGGGCTGGAAACACCATATATTTT,CATSRPTGAGNTIYF
-,TRBJ2-5,TRBV10-1,TRBD2,TGCGCCAGCAGTGACCGGGTAGCGGGAGGGTTGGAGACCCAGTACTTC,CASSDRVAGGLETQYF
-,TRBJ2-1,TRBV29-1,-,TGCAGCGTTGAGGCCCAAAGCAATGAGCAGTTCTTC,CSVEAQSNEQFF
-,TRBJ2-7,TRBV29-1,TRBD1,TGCAGCGTTCTCCGGGACAGGGGCCACGAGCAGTACTTC,CSVLRDRGHEQYF
-,TRBJ2-1,TRBV15,TRBD2,TGTGCCACCAGCAGAGATCGGGAGGCCCGGCTCTTC,CATSRDREARLF
-,TRBJ2-5,TRBV9,TRBD1,TGTGCCAGCAGCGTTTCCCCCGGGACAGCTAAAGAGACCCAGTACTTC,CASSVSPGTAKETQYF
few,TRBJ1-2,TRBV10-3,-,TGTGCCATCAGTGATCCGGAGCCCTATGGCTACACCTTC,CAISDPEPYGYTF
-,TRBJ1-3,TRBV28,TRBD1,TGTGCCAGCAGTTTAGAGGGGGCATCTGGAAACACCATATATTTT,CASSLEGASGNTIYF
-,TRBJ2-2,TRBV19,-,TGTGCCAGTAGTCCGGACACGGCAAACACCGGGGAGCTGTTTTTT,CASSPDTANTGELFF
-,TRBJ2-7,TRBV4-1,TRBD1,TGCGCCAGCAGCCAAGGGACCGGACGACAGGGGCCGAGCTCCTACGAGCAGTACTTC,CASSQGTGRQGPSSYEQYF
-,TRBJ2-4,TRBV27,-,TGTGCCAGCAGTTTTGTCGGAGCCAAAAACATTCAGTACTTC,CASSFVGAKNIQYF
-,TRBJ2-5,TRBV19,TRBD2,TGTGCCAGTAGTCCAGCGGGAGCTCGAGAGACCCAGTACTTC,CASSPAGARETQYF
-,TRBJ2-2,TRBV29-1,TRBD2,TGCAGCGTTGTACGCGGGAGTAAGCCCGGGGAGCTGTTTTTT,CSVVRGSKPGELFF
-,TRBJ1-3,TRBV6-1,-,TGTGCCAGCAGTGGGGCACTAAGTCAGCGGCCCTTCGGAAACACCATATATTTT,CASSGALSQRPFGNTIYF
few,TRBJ1-5,TRBV21-1,-,TGTGCCAGCAGCAGGGGACAGGGAAATCAGCCCCAGCATTTT,CASSRGQGNQPQHF
-,TRBJ2-5,TRBV7-6,TRBD2,TGTGCCAGCAGCTCCGTAGCGGGAGCGGGGGAGACCCAGTACTTC,CASSSVAGAGETQYF
-,TRBJ2-5,TRBV9,-,TGTGCCAGCAGCGAGGGGGGGATTGGGACCCAGTACTTC,CASSEGGIGTQYF
few,TRBJ2-6,TRBV7-3,-,TGTGCCAGCAGCCTACCGGGGGGGGCCAACGTCCTGACTTTC,CASSLPGGANVLTF
-,TRBJ2-7,TRBV19,TRBD1,TGTGCCAGTAGCCCGGGACAGGGTGGCTACGAGCAGTACTTC,CASSPGQGGYEQYF
-,TRBJ2-7,TRBV6-1,TRBD1,TGTGCCAGCAGCTACCTCTCCGGGACAGGGGAAGAGTACTTC,CASSYLSGTGEEYF
-,TRBJ1-2,TRBV4-3,TRBD1,TGCGCCAGCAGCTCCTATACCCGACAGGGAGGTGGCTACACCTTC,CASSSYTRQGGGYTF
-,TRBJ1-1,TRBV28,-,TGTGCCAGCAGTTCGGGTGGCTTGAACACTGAAGCTTTCTTT,CASSSGGLNTEAFF
-,TRBJ1-3,TRBV28,TRBD1,TGTGCCAGCAGTCCATTGGGACAGCCCTCTGGAAACACCATATATTTT,CASSPLGQPSGNTIYF